Included here is one T cell receptor beta chain sequence, with context. Its specificity is not known. The sample is drawn from a study of cytomegalovirus exposure and HLA in healthy donors. Germline CDR1 and CDR2: SGHRS and YFSETQ. V lost 4 bases and J lost 0, with 18 bases in between. CDR3 size: 17 residues. Findings of the study overall: For most TCR beta V segments, an earlier analysis put the productive rate at about 87% or about 30% of the time. The later analysis indicated that the majority of CMV-associated TCR beta chains appeared HLA-restricted. A likely sequencing artifact accounted for one observed cluster of highly shared sequence variants.

Amplification used 60 Vbeta primers and 13 Jbeta primers. Only in-frame clones appear in the TCRdb table, and some are missing; sequencing was by immunoSEQ multiplex PCR. The sample contains fewer than 200,000 clones, about 75% of which appear only once. This chain links TRBV5-1 with TRBJ2-3; D might be TRBD2 (5 bases). This TCR came from a man aged 35 to 55 in good health and CMV-seropositive. Sequencing was carried out using PBMCs. The CDR3 DNA follows: TGCGCCAGCAGCCCCTCTTCGGGTGGACTTAGCACAGATACGCAGTATTTT. This sequence encodes CASSPSSGGLSTDTQYF.